These 25 T cell receptor beta chains were all obtained from the same sample, sequenced in a study of cytomegalovirus exposure and HLA in healthy donors. Measured with immunoSEQ multiplex PCR; TCRdb has only the in-frame clones, and not every one. The repertoire includes about 110,000 clones, around 90% of them detected once, and under 2% sits in the top ten. Material: PBMCs. The receptor source for this set is a woman younger than 35 in good health and CMV-seronegative.

The rearrangement uses TRBV28 and TRBJ2-5; 9 positions match TRBD1. The CDR3 is 15 residues long. Trimming removed 5 bases from V and 4 bases from J; junction bases left unmatched: 8. Germline values: CDR1 MDHEN, CDR2 SYDVKM. The CDR3 region is CASSPATGGRETQYF. The CDR3 bases are TGTGCCAGCAGTCCGGCGACAGGGGGGAGAGAGACCCAGTACTTC.

The rearrangement joins TRBV28 to TRBJ2-7; TRBD2 aligns across 7 bases. Germline V lookup: CDR1 MDHEN, CDR2 SYDVKM. V was clipped by 5 bases and J by 2 bases; unmatched bases: 3. The CDR3 runs 13 residues. The CDR3 here is CASSLGLAYEQYF. As DNA, the CDR3 is TGTGCCAGCAGTCTAGGACTAGCCTACGAGCAGTACTTC. Full variable domain (rest looked up from reference TRBV28 and TRBJ2-7): DVKVTQSSRYLVKRTGEKVFLECVQDMDHENMFWYRQDPGLGLRLIYFSYDVKMKEKGDIPEGYSVSREKKERFSLILESASTNQTSMYLCASSLGLAYEQYFGPGTRLTVT.

A single count supports this clone. The V and J genes are TRBV18 and TRBJ1-1, with unresolved D. Trimming cost V 3 bases and J 1 base, with 12 bases left between them. Germline-derived CDR1 and CDR2 are KGHSH and LQKENI. This CDR3 region has 15 residues. CDR3 sequence reads: CASSPAGSRNTEAFF. The CDR3 coding sequence is TGTGCCAGCTCACCCGCCGGGAGCAGGAACACTGAAGCTTTCTTT.

V usage is TRBV9 and J usage is TRBJ2-5, with TRBD1 matching over 9 bases. Trimming took 0 bases from V and 6 from J; bases not matched to a gene: 9. The CDR3 length is 16 residues. CDR1 and CDR2 from the germline V gene are SGDLS and YYNGEE. The CDR3 nucleotides read TGTGCCAGCAGCGTAGCGATAGGGGACAGGGAAAAGACCCAGTACTTC. This translates into CASSVAIGDREKTQYF.

This chain uses TRBV28 with TRBJ1-1, with a tentative D call TRBD1 (6 bases). The CDR3 extends over 12 amino acids. CDR1 MDHEN and CDR2 SYDVKM come from the germline V gene. Trimming took off 1 base at V and 7 bases at J, with 7 bases between the two ends. CDR3 amino acids: CASSLLGGEAFF. The CDR3 DNA reads as TGTGCCAGCAGTTTATTAGGGGGTGAAGCTTTCTTT.

J is TRBJ2-3 and V is TRBV7-2; 10 nucleotides match TRBD2. CDR1 is SGHTA, CDR2 FQGNSA, per germline. This CDR3 contains 12 residues. With 5 bases clipped from V and 9 bases from J, the junction kept 2 bases outside the gene matches. The CDR3 loop is CASSVGLATQYF. In DNA form, the CDR3 reads TGTGCCAGCAGCGTGGGACTAGCGACGCAGTATTTT.

This sequence joins TRBV27 and TRBJ2-7, with 7 bases identical to TRBD1. CDR1 and CDR2 from the germline V gene are MNHEY and SMNVEV (reference sequence). This CDR3 is built from 15 residues. Trimming took 6 bases from V and 2 from J; bases not matched to a gene: 10. CDR3 coding DNA: TGTGCCAGCAGCCTGACAGGGCCTAGGGCCTACGAGCAGTACTTC. It encodes CASSLTGPRAYEQYF.

The chain couples TRBV18 to TRBJ2-7, with D perhaps matching TRBD2 (5 bases). V was trimmed by 2 bases and J by 3 bases, leaving 8 bases between them. The CDR3 is 13 amino acids. Germline V CDR1 and CDR2: KGHSH, LQKENI. CDR3 sequence: CASSPEGGYEQYF. CDR3 sequence (DNA): TGTGCCAGCTCACCAGAGGGCGGCTACGAGCAGTACTTC. The full variable domain, its missing parts supplied by reference TRBV18 and TRBJ2-7, is NAGVMQNPRHLVRRRGQEARLRCSPMKGHSHVYWYRQLPEEGLKFMVYLQKENIIDESGMPKERFSAEFPKEGPSILRIQQVVRGDSAAYFCASSPEGGYEQYFGPGTRLTVT.

This clone was seen a handful of times. CDR3 in amino acids: CASSLSGDGYTF. In DNA form, the CDR3 reads TGCGCCAGCAGCTTGAGCGGCGACGGCTACACCTTC. This chain uses TRBV5-1 with TRBJ1-2; D remains ambiguous. Germline V gene lookup returns CDR1 SGHRS and CDR2 YFSETQ. V lost 1 base to trimming and J lost 8 bases, with 9 bases between them. The CDR3 has 12 amino acids.

The chain joins TRBV5-6 to TRBJ2-1; 13 bases align to TRBD2. Unmatched junction bases numbered 6, after V lost 3 bases and J lost 9 bases. Germline loops: CDR1 SGHDT, CDR2 YYEEEE. CDR3 length: 15 amino acids. The CDR3 reads CASSSLAGGLGEQFF. The CDR3 DNA is TGTGCCAGCAGCTCACTAGCGGGGGGGCTCGGTGAGCAGTTCTTC.

This rearrangement joins TRBV6-5 to TRBJ1-5, with D perhaps matching TRBD1 (6 bases). The germline V and J ends were trimmed by 5 bases and 6 bases, with 17 bases remaining between them. Germline V gene lookup returns CDR1 MNHEY and CDR2 SVGAGI. CDR3 length: 15 amino acids. CDR3 sequence: CASSKTGGPSQPQHF. The CDR3 nucleotides read TGTGCCAGCAGTAAGACAGGTGGGCCCAGTCAGCCCCAGCATTTT.

The rearrangement links TRBV5-1 to TRBJ2-7; tentatively, D is TRBD1 (6 bases). The V end was cut by 0 bases, the J end by 7 bases, with 17 bases between. The CDR3 is made up of 15 amino acids. Germline V gene sequence: CDR1 SGHRS, CDR2 YFSETQ. CDR3 in DNA: TGCGCCAGCAGCTTGGTTTACAGGGAGTCGAGGGAGCAGTACTTC. Translation gives CASSLVYRESREQYF.

In this sample, this clone turned up once. The V gene is TRBV4-1, the J gene TRBJ1-5; D gene uncertain. Germline V gene lookup returns CDR1 MGHRA and CDR2 YSYEKL. Trimming shortened V by 0 bases and J by 5 bases, and 11 bases separated the two germline ends. The CDR3 runs 15 residues. As DNA, the CDR3 is TGCGCCAGCAGCCAAGATGCCGGGGTCCATCAGCCCCAGCATTTT. Translating it yields CASSQDAGVHQPQHF.

V usage is TRBV18 and J usage is TRBJ2-6; 12 nucleotides match TRBD2. The germline CDR1 and CDR2 sequences are KGHSH and LQKENI. Germline trimming cut 0 bases from V and 4 bases from J; bases unmatched to any gene: 10. The CDR3 spans 20 residues. CDR3 loop: CASSPPNFGLAGSGANVLTF. The CDR3 nucleotides are TGTGCCAGCTCACCACCGAATTTCGGACTAGCGGGATCAGGGGCCAACGTCCTGACTTTC.

The chain joins TRBV7-3 to TRBJ2-2, with 14 bases aligning to TRBD2. The V gene's germline CDR1 is SGHTA and CDR2 FQGTGA. The ends lost 5 bases at V and 1 base at J; junction bases unmatched: 3. This CDR3 is built from 17 residues. The CDR3 sequence: CASSAGTSGGNTGELFF. CDR3 nucleotides: TGTGCCAGCAGCGCCGGGACTAGCGGGGGGAACACCGGGGAGCTGTTTTTT. The variable domain in full, completed from reference TRBV7-3 and TRBJ2-2, reads GAGVSQTPSNKVTEKGKYVELRCDPISGHTALYWYRQSLGQGPEFLIYFQGTGAADDSGLPNDRFFAVRPEGSVSTLKIQRTERGDSAVYLCASSAGTSGGNTGELFFGEGSRLTVL.

This chain uses TRBV30 with TRBJ1-2; the D gene is possibly TRBD1 (6 bases). V lost 8 bases, J lost 4 bases, and 23 bases lay in between. Germline CDR1 GTSNPN, CDR2 SVGIG (reference sequence). The length of the CDR3 is 15 residues. The CDR3 sequence: CAHTTQGGPSYGYTF. The CDR3 coding sequence is TGTGCCCATACAACACAGGGAGGGCCCTCCTATGGCTACACCTTC. Full variable domain (rest looked up from reference TRBV30 and TRBJ1-2): SQTIHQWPATLVQPVGSPLSLECTVEGTSNPNLYWYRQAAGRGLQLLFYSVGIGQISSEVPQNLSASRPQDRQFILSSKKLLLSDSGFYLCAHTTQGGPSYGYTFGSGTRLTVV.

The rearrangement joins TRBV7-3 to TRBJ2-1, with TRBD2 matching over 12 bases. CDR3 size: 16 residues. Germline V gene data show CDR1 as SGHTA and CDR2 as FQGTGA. J gave up 8 bases and V 3 bases, and 8 bases lay outside the gene matches. The CDR3 reads CASSFLAGGPKDEQFF. The CDR3 DNA sequence: TGTGCCAGCAGCTTTCTAGCGGGAGGGCCGAAGGATGAGCAGTTCTTC.

The chain employs TRBV27 and TRBJ2-7; 7 bases are a match to TRBD2. Germline trimming cut 2 bases from V and 2 bases from J; bases unmatched to any gene: 0. CDR3 length: 13 residues. In germline, CDR1 is MNHEY, CDR2 SMNVEV (reference sequence). The CDR3 loop reads CASSLGRAYEQYF. CDR3 nucleotide sequence: TGTGCCAGCAGTTTAGGGAGGGCCTACGAGCAGTACTTC.

This clone was observed a handful of times. V usage is TRBV7-9 and J usage is TRBJ2-7; D perhaps matches TRBD1 (6 bases). V lost 1 base, J lost 6 bases, and 13 bases lay in between. This CDR3 has 14 amino acids. The germline gives CDR1 SEHNR, CDR2 FQNEAQ (reference sequence). This CDR3 reads CASSLVGGFGEQYF. The CDR3 DNA reads TGTGCCAGCAGCTTAGTTGGGGGCTTTGGCGAGCAGTACTTC.

The rearrangement joins TRBV13 to TRBJ1-1; D is unclear. Trimming cost V 5 bases and J 7 bases, with 14 bases left between them. The CDR3 extends over 13 amino acids. The V gene's germline CDR1 is PRHDT and CDR2 FYEKMQ (reference sequence). The CDR3 reads CASSPEWAGEAFF. The CDR3 DNA sequence: TGTGCCAGCAGCCCGGAATGGGCGGGTGAAGCTTTCTTT. The entire variable domain, with the rest obtained from reference TRBV13 and TRBJ1-1, is as follows: AAGVIQSPRHLIKEKRETATLKCYPIPRHDTVYWYQQGPGQDPQFLISFYEKMQSDKGSIPDRFSAQQFSDYHSELNMSSLELGDSALYFCASSPEWAGEAFFGQGTRLTVV.

The rearrangement uses TRBV5-1 and TRBJ1-4; maybe TRBD1 (6 bases). In germline, CDR1 is SGHRS, CDR2 YFSETQ. This CDR3 region has 14 residues. Trimming cost V 0 bases and J 7 bases, with 10 bases left between them. CDR3 in DNA: TGCGCCAGCAGCTTGGGGACAGAGGCTGAAAAACTGTTTTTT. It specifies CASSLGTEAEKLFF. The variable domain in full, with the rest retrieved from reference TRBV5-1 and TRBJ1-4, is KAGVTQTPRYLIKTRGQQVTLSCSPISGHRSVSWYQQTPGQGLQFLFEYFSETQRNKGNFPGRFSGRQFSNSRSEMNVSTLELGDSALYLCASSLGTEAEKLFFGSGTQLSVL.

V usage is TRBV30 and J usage is TRBJ2-3, with TRBD2 matching over 9 bases. CDR3 size: 13 residues. Germline-derived CDR1 and CDR2 are GTSNPN and SVGIG (reference sequence). J was trimmed by 2 bases and V by 4 bases; bases with no gene match: 1. Here the CDR3 DNA reads TGTGCCTGGACTAGCGGGATCACAGATACGCAGTATTTT. Translating gives CAWTSGITDTQYF.

V usage is TRBV5-6 and J usage is TRBJ2-7, with D possibly matching TRBD2 (5 bases). Trimming removed 0 bases from V and 7 bases from J, with 14 bases in between. The CDR3 has 14 residues. Germline loops: CDR1 SGHDT, CDR2 YYEEEE. CDR3: CASSLVPEAGEQYF. The CDR3 DNA is TGTGCCAGCAGCTTGGTTCCGGAGGCTGGGGAGCAGTACTTC.

V and J are TRBV6-5 and TRBJ1-6; no definite D call. V lost 7 bases, J lost 2 bases, and 12 bases lay in between. The V gene's germline CDR1 is MNHEY and CDR2 SVGAGI. This CDR3 spans 15 amino acids. CDR3 coding DNA: TGTGCCAGCAAACTAAGAGGAGCCTATAATTCACCCCTCCACTTT. Translated, it gives CASKLRGAYNSPLHF.

This clone has just a few counts. The rearrangement uses TRBV30 and TRBJ1-2; D is undetermined. CDR3 length equals 11 residues. Germline values: CDR1 GTSNPN, CDR2 SVGIG (reference sequence). V lost 0 bases and J 8 bases, leaving 7 bases between the germline ends. The CDR3, as DNA: TGTGCCTGGAGTGTAGACTGGGGCTACACCTTC. Translation: CAWSVDWGYTF.